This is a list of T cell receptor beta chains from one sample in a study of cytomegalovirus exposure and HLA in healthy donors. The method was immunoSEQ multiplex PCR; TCRdb's version includes in-frame clones alone and lacks a portion of them. This sample has 150,000 to 200,000 clones, with 62% found just once. Sequenced input: PBMCs. All receptors come from a man between 40 and 49 years old in good health and CMV-seronegative. CDR3s include the opening cysteine and the closing phenylalanine or tryptophan. D genes are given only for firm matches. Some rows have no size entry. The others give once, few or many, or a class for an expanded clone.

d_call: NA
cdr3_length: 13
v_call: TRBV9
j_call: TRBJ1-2
clone_size: few
cdr3_nt: TGTGCCAGCAGCTACGGGACTCCAGATGGCTACACCTTC
cdr3_aa: CASSYGTPDGYTF

d_call: TRBD2
cdr3_length: 16
v_call: TRBV10-1
j_call: TRBJ2-7
clone_size: NA
cdr3_nt: TGCGCCAGCAGTGAGGCCCCTAGCGGGTACTCCTACGAGCAGTACTTC
cdr3_aa: CASSEAPSGYSYEQYF

d_call: TRBD1
cdr3_length: 14
v_call: TRBV9
j_call: TRBJ1-1
clone_size: NA
cdr3_nt: TGTGCCAGCAGCGTAGATGACAGGGACACTGAAGCTTTCTTT
cdr3_aa: CASSVDDRDTEAFF

d_call: TRBD2
cdr3_length: 15
v_call: TRBV7-9
j_call: TRBJ2-1
clone_size: few
cdr3_nt: TGTGCCAGCAGGTACGCCGGGACTAGCAGCAATGAGCAGTTCTTC
cdr3_aa: CASRYAGTSSNEQFF

d_call: TRBD2
cdr3_length: 17
v_call: TRBV27
j_call: TRBJ2-7
clone_size: NA
cdr3_nt: TGTGCCAGCAGTTCAACCGGGACTAGCGGGGGAGGCCACGAGCAGTACTTC
cdr3_aa: CASSSTGTSGGGHEQYF

d_call: TRBD2
cdr3_length: 18
v_call: TRBV7-2
j_call: TRBJ2-7
clone_size: NA
cdr3_nt: TGTGCCAGCAGCTCGACCCTAGGACTAGCGGGAGTCGAGTACGAGCAGTACTTC
cdr3_aa: CASSSTLGLAGVEYEQYF

d_call: TRBD2
cdr3_length: 15
v_call: TRBV6-6
j_call: TRBJ2-1
clone_size: NA
cdr3_nt: TGTGCCAGCAGTTGGCTAGCGGGGGGAGGTAATGAGCAGTTCTTC
cdr3_aa: CASSWLAGGGNEQFF

d_call: NA
cdr3_length: 15
v_call: TRBV4-2
j_call: TRBJ1-2
clone_size: NA
cdr3_nt: TGTGCCAGCAGCCAAGATCCCGGGGGGGACTATGGCTACACCTTC
cdr3_aa: CASSQDPGGDYGYTF

d_call: NA
cdr3_length: 16
v_call: TRBV5-1
j_call: TRBJ2-2
clone_size: NA
cdr3_nt: TGCGCCAGCCGCTCCCAGTTCGGAGCCCAGCCCGGGGAGCTGTTTTTT
cdr3_aa: CASRSQFGAQPGELFF

d_call: TRBD2
cdr3_length: 15
v_call: TRBV2
j_call: TRBJ2-3
clone_size: NA
cdr3_nt: TGTGCCAGCAGTGAACTGGCTAGCGGGGGTGGTACGCAGTATTTT
cdr3_aa: CASSELASGGGTQYF

d_call: NA
cdr3_length: 15
v_call: TRBV9
j_call: TRBJ2-2
clone_size: few
cdr3_nt: TGTGCCAGCAGCGTAGTCGGGGGGAACACCGGGGAGCTGTTTTTT
cdr3_aa: CASSVVGGNTGELFF

d_call: TRBD2
cdr3_length: 16
v_call: TRBV5-1
j_call: TRBJ2-3
clone_size: NA
cdr3_nt: TGCGCCAGCAGCGTTTATACTAGCGGGGGCACAGATACGCAGTATTTT
cdr3_aa: CASSVYTSGGTDTQYF

d_call: NA
cdr3_length: 17
v_call: TRBV28
j_call: TRBJ1-3
clone_size: NA
cdr3_nt: TGTGCCAGCAGTTTAGCCCCGGCGGGCGAAGGTGGAAACACCATATATTTT
cdr3_aa: CASSLAPAGEGGNTIYF

d_call: TRBD1
cdr3_length: 13
v_call: TRBV15
j_call: TRBJ1-2
clone_size: once
cdr3_nt: TGTGCCACTGACGGGACAGGGAACTATGGCTACACCTTC
cdr3_aa: CATDGTGNYGYTF

d_call: TRBD2
cdr3_length: 13
v_call: TRBV29-1
j_call: TRBJ2-7
clone_size: NA
cdr3_nt: TGCAGCGTTGAAGACTTGCTAGCGGGGGGGCAGTACTTC
cdr3_aa: CSVEDLLAGGQYF

d_call: NA
cdr3_length: 16
v_call: TRBV28
j_call: TRBJ1-2
clone_size: NA
cdr3_nt: TGTGCCAGCAGTTTCCCCCAAGCGGGGCCCTCCTATGGCTACACCTTC
cdr3_aa: CASSFPQAGPSYGYTF

d_call: NA
cdr3_length: 12
v_call: TRBV6-5
j_call: TRBJ1-6
clone_size: few
cdr3_nt: TGTGCCAGCAGCAGGGATAATTCACCCCTCCACTTT
cdr3_aa: CASSRDNSPLHF

d_call: NA
cdr3_length: 16
v_call: TRBV6-1
j_call: TRBJ1-5
clone_size: NA
cdr3_nt: TGTGCCAGCAGTGAAGTGGGAGGGCTTAGCAATCAGCCCCAGCATTTT
cdr3_aa: CASSEVGGLSNQPQHF

d_call: TRBD1
cdr3_length: 17
v_call: TRBV6-1
j_call: TRBJ1-5
clone_size: NA
cdr3_nt: TGTGCCAGCAGTGACCACCTGACCCAGGGGGGCAATCAGCCCCAGCATTTT
cdr3_aa: CASSDHLTQGGNQPQHF

d_call: NA
cdr3_length: 16
v_call: TRBV21-1
j_call: TRBJ2-3
clone_size: NA
cdr3_nt: TGTGCCAGCAGCAAAGGACAGCTAACGACCACAGATACGCAGTATTTT
cdr3_aa: CASSKGQLTTTDTQYF

d_call: TRBD1
cdr3_length: 13
v_call: TRBV29-1
j_call: TRBJ1-4
clone_size: few
cdr3_nt: TGCAGCGTTGAAATGACAGGGCGGGAAAAACTGTTTTTT
cdr3_aa: CSVEMTGREKLFF

d_call: NA
cdr3_length: 13
v_call: TRBV14
j_call: TRBJ1-1
clone_size: NA
cdr3_nt: TGTGCCAGCGGCCTCGGGGGGGCGACTGAAGCTTTCTTT
cdr3_aa: CASGLGGATEAFF

d_call: NA
cdr3_length: 13
v_call: TRBV19
j_call: TRBJ1-6
clone_size: NA
cdr3_nt: TGTGCCACCCTGGAGCCTTCGGGTTCACCCCTCCACTTT
cdr3_aa: CATLEPSGSPLHF

d_call: NA
cdr3_length: 14
v_call: TRBV7-2
j_call: TRBJ2-4
clone_size: NA
cdr3_nt: TGTGCCAGCAGCTTACGTTTGGGGAGTTACATTCAGTACTTC
cdr3_aa: CASSLRLGSYIQYF

d_call: TRBD1
cdr3_length: 15
v_call: TRBV18
j_call: TRBJ2-3
clone_size: NA
cdr3_nt: TGTGCCAGCTCATCCCCGGGACAGGGTGCAGATACGCAGTATTTT
cdr3_aa: CASSSPGQGADTQYF

d_call: NA
cdr3_length: 14
v_call: TRBV11-2
j_call: TRBJ2-3
clone_size: NA
cdr3_nt: TGTGCCAGCAGCTTAGATCGGGGTACAGATACGCAGTATTTT
cdr3_aa: CASSLDRGTDTQYF

d_call: TRBD2
cdr3_length: 16
v_call: TRBV6-1
j_call: TRBJ2-7
clone_size: NA
cdr3_nt: TGTGCCAGCAGTGAAGAGTACAGCGGGAGGCCGGGGGAGCAGTACTTC
cdr3_aa: CASSEEYSGRPGEQYF

d_call: TRBD1
cdr3_length: 13
v_call: TRBV7-9
j_call: TRBJ1-2
clone_size: NA
cdr3_nt: TGTGCCAGCAGCACCGCGGGACAGCTTATCTACACCTTC
cdr3_aa: CASSTAGQLIYTF

d_call: NA
cdr3_length: 14
v_call: TRBV6-1
j_call: TRBJ1-2
clone_size: NA
cdr3_nt: TGTGCCAGCAGTCGCGGGAGTCCTTACTATGGCTACACCTTC
cdr3_aa: CASSRGSPYYGYTF

d_call: TRBD1
cdr3_length: 15
v_call: TRBV11-2
j_call: TRBJ2-4
clone_size: NA
cdr3_nt: TGTGCCAGCAGCTACGAGGGGGCGTCCCCTAACATTCAGTACTTC
cdr3_aa: CASSYEGASPNIQYF

d_call: TRBD1
cdr3_length: 15
v_call: TRBV4-3
j_call: TRBJ1-2
clone_size: NA
cdr3_nt: TGCGCCAGCAGCCAAGATACAGGACAGGACTATGGCTACACCTTC
cdr3_aa: CASSQDTGQDYGYTF

d_call: NA
cdr3_length: 15
v_call: TRBV9
j_call: TRBJ2-5
clone_size: NA
cdr3_nt: TGTGCCAGCAGCGTAGCTACGGGTGATCGGGGGTCCCAGTACTTC
cdr3_aa: CASSVATGDRGSQYF

d_call: TRBD1
cdr3_length: 16
v_call: TRBV2
j_call: TRBJ2-2
clone_size: NA
cdr3_nt: TGTGCCAGCAGTGAGGAAGGGGGCCGGTACACCGGGGAGCTGTTTTTT
cdr3_aa: CASSEEGGRYTGELFF

d_call: NA
cdr3_length: 16
v_call: TRBV5-1
j_call: TRBJ1-4
clone_size: few
cdr3_nt: TGCGCCAGCAGCTCCGGGACACTCGGGGCTAATGAAAAACTGTTTTTT
cdr3_aa: CASSSGTLGANEKLFF

d_call: TRBD1
cdr3_length: 13
v_call: TRBV29-1
j_call: TRBJ2-3
clone_size: NA
cdr3_nt: TGCAGCGCGGGACAGTCTAGCACAGATACGCAGTATTTT
cdr3_aa: CSAGQSSTDTQYF

d_call: TRBD1
cdr3_length: 16
v_call: TRBV4-2
j_call: TRBJ2-7
clone_size: once
cdr3_nt: TGTGCCAGCAGCCAAGAGGCCAGGGGGATCTCCTACGAGCAGTACTTC
cdr3_aa: CASSQEARGISYEQYF

d_call: TRBD1
cdr3_length: 17
v_call: TRBV27
j_call: TRBJ1-1
clone_size: NA
cdr3_nt: TGTGCCAGCAGTGCCAACAGGGGTCTGGGAGTGAACACTGAAGCTTTCTTT
cdr3_aa: CASSANRGLGVNTEAFF

d_call: TRBD1
cdr3_length: 17
v_call: TRBV11-2
j_call: TRBJ1-5
clone_size: NA
cdr3_nt: TGTGCCAGCAGCTTGGGGACAGCCATTAATAGCAATCAGCCCCAGCATTTT
cdr3_aa: CASSLGTAINSNQPQHF

d_call: TRBD1
cdr3_length: 16
v_call: TRBV11-3
j_call: TRBJ2-5
clone_size: NA
cdr3_nt: TGTGCCAGCAGCCCCGGGACAGGGGACTACCAAGAGACCCAGTACTTC
cdr3_aa: CASSPGTGDYQETQYF

d_call: TRBD2
cdr3_length: 15
v_call: TRBV4-2
j_call: TRBJ2-1
clone_size: NA
cdr3_nt: TGTGCCAGCAGCCAAGATCTAGCGGATTACAATGAGCAGTTCTTC
cdr3_aa: CASSQDLADYNEQFF

d_call: NA
cdr3_length: 14
v_call: TRBV19
j_call: TRBJ2-2
clone_size: NA
cdr3_nt: TGTGCCAGTAGGAATAGCGGAGGGTCCGGGGAGCTGTTTTTT
cdr3_aa: CASRNSGGSGELFF

d_call: NA
cdr3_length: 13
v_call: TRBV27
j_call: TRBJ2-5
clone_size: NA
cdr3_nt: TGTGCCAGCAGGGTGGTGGGAGCTACGGAGCAGTACTTC
cdr3_aa: CASRVVGATEQYF

d_call: NA
cdr3_length: 13
v_call: TRBV7-2
j_call: TRBJ2-5
clone_size: few
cdr3_nt: TGTGCCAGCAGCTTAATCAGACAAGAGACCCAGTACTTC
cdr3_aa: CASSLIRQETQYF

d_call: NA
cdr3_length: 16
v_call: TRBV29-1
j_call: TRBJ2-7
clone_size: few
cdr3_nt: TGCAGCGGACGCAGGATGGGGGTACAGGGCTCCTACGAGCAGTACTTC
cdr3_aa: CSGRRMGVQGSYEQYF

d_call: TRBD2
cdr3_length: 16
v_call: TRBV9
j_call: TRBJ2-2
clone_size: NA
cdr3_nt: TGTGCCAGCAGCGCCACTAGCGGGGGATACACCGGGGAGCTGTTTTTT
cdr3_aa: CASSATSGGYTGELFF

d_call: TRBD1
cdr3_length: 15
v_call: TRBV7-2
j_call: TRBJ2-2
clone_size: NA
cdr3_nt: TGTGCCAGCAGCCTCTTAACAGGGGGAACCGGGGAGCTGTTTTTT
cdr3_aa: CASSLLTGGTGELFF

d_call: TRBD1
cdr3_length: 14
v_call: TRBV10-3
j_call: TRBJ1-3
clone_size: NA
cdr3_nt: TGTGCCATCAGCAGGACAGGGGGGGGAAACACCATATATTTT
cdr3_aa: CAISRTGGGNTIYF

d_call: TRBD1
cdr3_length: 14
v_call: TRBV29-1
j_call: TRBJ2-4
clone_size: once
cdr3_nt: TGCAGCGTCGGACAGGGGGCGGACAAAAACATTCAGTACTTC
cdr3_aa: CSVGQGADKNIQYF

d_call: TRBD2
cdr3_length: 19
v_call: TRBV4-1
j_call: TRBJ2-1
clone_size: NA
cdr3_nt: TGCGCCAGCAGCCAAGTGGGTAGCGGGAGGGCAAGCTCCTACAATGAGCAGTTCTTC
cdr3_aa: CASSQVGSGRASSYNEQFF

d_call: NA
cdr3_length: 15
v_call: TRBV11-2
j_call: TRBJ2-5
clone_size: NA
cdr3_nt: TGTGCCAGCAGCTTAGGACAGCACCTACAAGAGACCCAGTACTTC
cdr3_aa: CASSLGQHLQETQYF

d_call: TRBD1
cdr3_length: 14
v_call: TRBV5-1
j_call: TRBJ2-5
clone_size: NA
cdr3_nt: TGCGCCAGCAGCATGGGGACAGGGGAAGAGACCCAGTACTTC
cdr3_aa: CASSMGTGEETQYF

d_call: TRBD1
cdr3_length: 14
v_call: TRBV10-3
j_call: TRBJ1-2
clone_size: few
cdr3_nt: TGTGCCATCAGTGAGCGACAGGGGCACTATGGCTACACCTTC
cdr3_aa: CAISERQGHYGYTF

d_call: TRBD2
cdr3_length: 17
v_call: TRBV4-1
j_call: TRBJ2-3
clone_size: few
cdr3_nt: TGCGCCAGCAGCCTCCGACTAGCGGGAGTATCCTCAGATACGCAGTATTTT
cdr3_aa: CASSLRLAGVSSDTQYF

d_call: NA
cdr3_length: 13
v_call: TRBV6-5
j_call: TRBJ2-3
clone_size: NA
cdr3_nt: TGTGCCAGCACGAAGGAGGGCACAGATACGCAGTATTTT
cdr3_aa: CASTKEGTDTQYF

d_call: NA
cdr3_length: 15
v_call: TRBV29-1
j_call: TRBJ1-2
clone_size: few
cdr3_nt: TGCAGCGTTGAACCCCCAGGGGCAGGAATATATGGCTACACCTTC
cdr3_aa: CSVEPPGAGIYGYTF